The source of this TCR beta chain is a study of T cells in Graves' hyperthyroidism and ophthalmopathy. Overall study context: Initial diagnosis, before any treatment, was when peripheral blood was collected.

This clonotype was detected once. The junction differs from germline at one of its ends, possibly a read error. CDR1 is DFQATT and CDR2 is SNEGSKA in the germline V gene (reference sequence). The CDR3 loop spans 15 amino acids. Researchers amplified the TCR beta CDR3 regions from RNA transcripts. Primed by the HTBI set, a first-round RT-PCR was run on the TCR CDR3. TCRdb analysed the multiplex PCR reads with MiXCR anew, one entry per CDR3 protein. The table shows 490,000 or so distinct CDR3 sequences, with 15% to 20% occurring only once. The source material was blood. This receptor was identified in a man aged 40-50 years with Graves' ophthalmopathy. The V and J genes are TRBV20-1 and TRBJ1-3; D is uncertain. DNA of the CDR3: TGCAGTGCTAGAGAGGTGACGAACTCTGGAGACACCATATATTTT. The encoded protein is CSAREVTNSGDTIYF.